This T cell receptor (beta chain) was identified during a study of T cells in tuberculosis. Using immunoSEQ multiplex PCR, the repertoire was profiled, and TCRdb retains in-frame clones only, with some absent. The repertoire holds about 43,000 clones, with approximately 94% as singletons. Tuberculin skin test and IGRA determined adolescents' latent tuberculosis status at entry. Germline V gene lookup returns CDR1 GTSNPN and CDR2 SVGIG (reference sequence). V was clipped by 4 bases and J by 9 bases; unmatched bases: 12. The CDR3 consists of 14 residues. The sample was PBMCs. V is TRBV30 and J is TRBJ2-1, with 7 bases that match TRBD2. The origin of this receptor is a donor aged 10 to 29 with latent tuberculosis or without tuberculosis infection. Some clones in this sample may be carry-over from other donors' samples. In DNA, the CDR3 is TGTGCCTGGACGTGGGGGGAGGGCCTCCCTGAGCAGTTCTTC. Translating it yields CAWTWGEGLPEQFF.